A selection of T cell receptor beta chains follows, all from one sample in a study of cytomegalovirus exposure and HLA in healthy donors. Data came from immunoSEQ multiplex PCR; TCRdb stores just in-frame clones and leaves some out. This sample's clone table lists 50,000 to 70,000 clones. The sequencing input was PBMCs. The source is a woman between 18 and 29 years old in good health and CMV-seronegative. Each CDR3 is given with its conserved first and last residue. Each record gives: J gene, clone size, CDR3 length, V gene, D gene, CDR3 protein, CDR3 DNA. The D gene is left open where the match is weak. Expanded clones are given a class, and other clones once, few, many or no size at all.

j_call: TRBJ1-2; clone_size: .; cdr3_length: 13; v_call: TRBV6-1; d_call: .; cdr3_aa: CASSEGNLGDYTF; cdr3_nt: TGTGCCAGCAGTGAAGGGAATTTGGGAGACTACACCTTC
j_call: TRBJ2-5; clone_size: .; cdr3_length: 14; v_call: TRBV7-3; d_call: .; cdr3_aa: CASSPLGTAETQYF; cdr3_nt: TGTGCCAGCAGCCCCCTGGGCACCGCGGAGACCCAGTACTTC
j_call: TRBJ1-2; clone_size: .; cdr3_length: 16; v_call: TRBV19; d_call: TRBD1; cdr3_aa: CASSIPNGQDYYGYTF; cdr3_nt: TGTGCCAGTAGTATTCCCAACGGACAGGACTACTATGGCTACACCTTC
j_call: TRBJ2-7; clone_size: .; cdr3_length: 15; v_call: TRBV11-2; d_call: .; cdr3_aa: CASRPWGRSTYEQYF; cdr3_nt: TGTGCCAGCAGACCCTGGGGGAGGTCTACCTACGAGCAGTACTTC
j_call: TRBJ2-7; clone_size: .; cdr3_length: 14; v_call: TRBV19; d_call: TRBD2; cdr3_aa: CASSMGGEWAEQYF; cdr3_nt: TGTGCCAGTAGTATGGGGGGGGAATGGGCCGAGCAGTACTTC
j_call: TRBJ2-1; clone_size: .; cdr3_length: 14; v_call: TRBV5-1; d_call: TRBD1; cdr3_aa: CASSLGQGNNEQFF; cdr3_nt: TGCGCCAGCAGCTTGGGACAGGGGAACAATGAGCAGTTCTTC
j_call: TRBJ2-3; clone_size: .; cdr3_length: 17; v_call: TRBV18; d_call: TRBD1; cdr3_aa: CASSPFGGQGGTDTQYF; cdr3_nt: TGTGCCAGCTCACCATTCGGAGGACAGGGGGGAACAGATACGCAGTATTTT
j_call: TRBJ2-3; clone_size: .; cdr3_length: 16; v_call: TRBV25-1; d_call: TRBD1; cdr3_aa: CASSDETGVDTDTQYF; cdr3_nt: TGTGCCAGCAGTGACGAGACAGGGGTTGATACAGATACGCAGTATTTT
j_call: TRBJ2-7; clone_size: .; cdr3_length: 17; v_call: TRBV11-2; d_call: .; cdr3_aa: CASSALTGGGTGGEQYF; cdr3_nt: TGTGCCAGCAGCGCCCTTACGGGGGGTGGGACAGGCGGCGAGCAGTACTTC
j_call: TRBJ2-1; clone_size: .; cdr3_length: 17; v_call: TRBV27; d_call: .; cdr3_aa: CASSFLTRQGSYNEQFF; cdr3_nt: TGTGCCAGCAGTTTCTTGACCCGGCAGGGGTCCTACAATGAGCAGTTCTTC
j_call: TRBJ2-3; clone_size: .; cdr3_length: 15; v_call: TRBV6-5; d_call: TRBD2; cdr3_aa: CASSLIAGPTDTQYF; cdr3_nt: TGTGCCAGCAGTCTCATAGCGGGCCCCACAGATACGCAGTATTTT
j_call: TRBJ1-4; clone_size: .; cdr3_length: 15; v_call: TRBV25-1; d_call: .; cdr3_aa: CASSPRGGYDEKLFF; cdr3_nt: TGTGCCAGCAGCCCAAGGGGAGGGTACGATGAAAAACTGTTTTTT
j_call: TRBJ2-3; clone_size: .; cdr3_length: 15; v_call: TRBV4-1; d_call: TRBD2; cdr3_aa: CASSPGRGDTDTQYF; cdr3_nt: TGCGCCAGCAGCCCCGGGCGGGGGGACACAGATACGCAGTATTTT
j_call: TRBJ1-2; clone_size: .; cdr3_length: 14; v_call: TRBV30; d_call: .; cdr3_aa: CAWDQQGRNYGYTF; cdr3_nt: TGTGCCTGGGACCAGCAGGGAAGAAACTATGGCTACACCTTC
j_call: TRBJ2-5; clone_size: .; cdr3_length: 16; v_call: TRBV5-1; d_call: .; cdr3_aa: CASSLGLASYQETQYF; cdr3_nt: TGCGCCAGCAGCTTGGGCTTAGCTTCGTACCAAGAGACCCAGTACTTC
j_call: TRBJ1-2; clone_size: .; cdr3_length: 13; v_call: TRBV6-1; d_call: TRBD1; cdr3_aa: CASSGTGGYGYTF; cdr3_nt: TGTGCCAGCAGTGGGACAGGGGGCTATGGCTACACCTTC
j_call: TRBJ2-2; clone_size: .; cdr3_length: 14; v_call: TRBV25-1; d_call: .; cdr3_aa: CASSPTVRDGELFF; cdr3_nt: TGTGCCAGCAGCCCAACTGTGCGGGACGGGGAGCTGTTTTTT
j_call: TRBJ1-2; clone_size: .; cdr3_length: 12; v_call: TRBV28; d_call: .; cdr3_aa: CASSLGLMWYTF; cdr3_nt: TGTGCCAGCAGTTTAGGCCTTATGTGGTACACCTTC
j_call: TRBJ1-5; clone_size: .; cdr3_length: 15; v_call: TRBV5-4; d_call: TRBD1; cdr3_aa: CASSFRDRANQPQHF; cdr3_nt: TGTGCCAGCAGCTTCCGGGACAGGGCCAATCAGCCCCAGCATTTT
j_call: TRBJ2-1; clone_size: .; cdr3_length: 16; v_call: TRBV9; d_call: .; cdr3_aa: CASSVAAHVGGNEQFF; cdr3_nt: TGTGCCAGCAGCGTAGCCGCCCACGTTGGGGGGAATGAGCAGTTCTTC
j_call: TRBJ1-3; clone_size: .; cdr3_length: 17; v_call: TRBV25-1; d_call: TRBD1; cdr3_aa: CASSEYLDRAPGNTIYF; cdr3_nt: TGTGCCAGCAGTGAATATTTGGACAGGGCTCCTGGAAACACCATATATTTT
j_call: TRBJ1-4; clone_size: medium-sized; cdr3_length: 14; v_call: TRBV10-3; d_call: .; cdr3_aa: CAISDRTEGEKLFF; cdr3_nt: TGTGCCATCAGTGACCGGACAGAGGGCGAAAAACTGTTTTTT
j_call: TRBJ2-1; clone_size: .; cdr3_length: 15; v_call: TRBV6-1; d_call: TRBD2; cdr3_aa: CASSGSSGSRAEQFF; cdr3_nt: TGTGCCAGCAGTGGGAGTAGCGGGAGTAGGGCTGAGCAGTTCTTC
j_call: TRBJ2-1; clone_size: large; cdr3_length: 17; v_call: TRBV7-8; d_call: .; cdr3_aa: CASSSRTFGDSYNEQFF; cdr3_nt: TGTGCCAGCAGCTCGAGGACTTTCGGGGACTCCTACAATGAGCAGTTCTTC
j_call: TRBJ1-2; clone_size: .; cdr3_length: 14; v_call: TRBV27; d_call: TRBD1; cdr3_aa: CASSSIQGVDGYTF; cdr3_nt: TGTGCCAGCAGTTCTATACAGGGGGTTGATGGCTACACCTTC
j_call: TRBJ1-2; clone_size: .; cdr3_length: 14; v_call: TRBV7-9; d_call: .; cdr3_aa: CASSPTDRYYGYTF; cdr3_nt: TGTGCCAGCAGCCCTACGGACAGATATTATGGCTACACCTTC
j_call: TRBJ2-7; clone_size: .; cdr3_length: 15; v_call: TRBV13; d_call: .; cdr3_aa: CASRPSPGLSYEQYF; cdr3_nt: TGTGCCAGCAGACCTAGCCCGGGACTCTCCTACGAGCAGTACTTC
j_call: TRBJ2-1; clone_size: .; cdr3_length: 13; v_call: TRBV29-1; d_call: TRBD2; cdr3_aa: CSVVGTTYNEQFF; cdr3_nt: TGCAGCGTTGTCGGGACTACATACAATGAGCAGTTCTTC